There are many counts of the clone carrying this T cell receptor beta chain. The V and J ends lost 5 bases and 5 bases respectively, with 12 bases between them. CDR1 is LGHDT and CDR2 is YNNKEL in the germline V gene (reference sequence). CDR3 size: 14 residues. These data belong to a study of identical twins. TCRdb called the 5' RACE reads again in MiXCR, with one record for every CDR3 protein. The sample shows fewer than 250,000 distinct CDR3 sequences, roughly 7.5% of them seen only once. These same records also appear under a second study, on yellow fever vaccine responses in identical twins.

The source material was CD8+ T cells sorted from blood. The rearrangement uses TRBV3-1 and TRBJ2-2; D is uncertain. The TCR was taken from a woman younger than 30 in good health. CDR3 sequence reads: CASSTAEETGELFF. Written as DNA, the CDR3 is TGTGCCAGCAGCACCGCGGAAGAGACCGGGGAGCTGTTTTTT.